The rows below give T cell receptor beta chains drawn from one sample of a study of T cell changes during pregnancy in multiple sclerosis. Produced via immunoSEQ multiplex PCR; TCRdb's table is partial and in-frame only. The table has fewer than 30,000 clones, around 90% seen once; the top ten hold 0.65% to 0.9%. The sample was CD4+ T cells from peripheral blood mononuclear cells, taken in the first trimester of pregnancy. All receptors come from a female donor with multiple sclerosis, enrolled in a pregnancy study. The CDR3 runs from the conserved cysteine through the conserved F or W. The order of the fields is CDR3 DNA, CDR3 protein, J gene, D gene, V gene, clone size. A D gene is named only where the DNA matches it firmly. Not every row has a clone size; where given, it reads once, few, many or a size class.

TGTGCCAGCAGCTTAGGACTAGCGGGGTCGCATGAGCAGTTCTTC,CASSLGLAGSHEQFF,TRBJ2-1,TRBD2,TRBV11-3,NA
TGCGCCAGCAGCCCCCCGACAGGGAAGGAAGAGACCCAGTACTTC,CASSPPTGKEETQYF,TRBJ2-5,TRBD1,TRBV5-1,NA
TGCGCCAGCAGCCAACAGTCAAGCTCTGGAAACACCATATATTTT,CASSQQSSSGNTIYF,TRBJ1-3,NA,TRBV5-1,NA
TGCGCCAGCAGCCGTAGCGGGGGGGCCAACAATGAGCAGTTCTTC,CASSRSGGANNEQFF,TRBJ2-1,TRBD2,TRBV5-1,few
TGTGCCAGCAGCCCCGACTGGGTCAGGGGGAGTAGCAATCAGCCCCAGCATTTT,CASSPDWVRGSSNQPQHF,TRBJ1-5,TRBD1,TRBV7-8,NA
TGTGCCAGCAGCCCGGACAGGGCCCTCTTGGGCTACACCTTC,CASSPDRALLGYTF,TRBJ1-2,TRBD1,TRBV5-4,NA
TGTGCCACCAGTATTTTTGGAAACACCATATATTTT,CATSIFGNTIYF,TRBJ1-3,NA,TRBV15,once
TGCAGCGTCCTCTATGGCTACACCTTC,CSVLYGYTF,TRBJ1-2,NA,TRBV20-1,NA
TGCGCCAGCAGCCGAACTGGGGAGGCGAACACTGAAGCTTTCTTT,CASSRTGEANTEAFF,TRBJ1-1,NA,TRBV4-1,NA
TGCGCCAGCAGCTTGAGCGGGGTGAACCAAGAGACCCAGTACTTC,CASSLSGVNQETQYF,TRBJ2-5,TRBD2,TRBV5-1,NA
TGTGCCAGTGAGGCCCCCCGGGACAGGGCTCTTGATACTGGCTACACCTTC,CASEAPRDRALDTGYTF,TRBJ1-2,TRBD1,TRBV19,NA
TGTGCCAGTAGTCAACCTGCAGGGTACGAGCAGTTCTTC,CASSQPAGYEQFF,TRBJ2-1,NA,TRBV19,NA
TGTGCCAGCAGTGTCTTCCGGACAGGAGATCAGCCCCAGCATTTT,CASSVFRTGDQPQHF,TRBJ1-5,TRBD1,TRBV6-1,NA
TGTGCCAGCAGCCTGTTTAGGGGGGGGGCTGAGTTCTTC,CASSLFRGGAEFF,TRBJ2-1,NA,TRBV11-2,few
TGCGCCAACAGCCAAGATAGGTGGCAGGGGGCCTACGAGCAGTACTTC,CANSQDRWQGAYEQYF,TRBJ2-7,TRBD1,TRBV4-3,NA
TGTGCCAGCAGCCATCCGGACAGGGGGCCTGAAAAACTGTTTTTT,CASSHPDRGPEKLFF,TRBJ1-4,TRBD1,TRBV7-9,NA
TGTGCCAGCACCACAGGGTGGGGCGCCTATGGCTACACCTTC,CASTTGWGAYGYTF,TRBJ1-2,NA,TRBV6-5,NA
TGCGCCAGCAGCTTCGGGACAGGGTACGGCTACACCTTC,CASSFGTGYGYTF,TRBJ1-2,TRBD1,TRBV5-1,NA
TGTGCCAGCAGCTCTCGAAGGGCGGGGGGTAAGAACACTGAAGCTTTCTTT,CASSSRRAGGKNTEAFF,TRBJ1-1,NA,TRBV13,NA
TGCAGCGGATCGGGACAGATACCTGGTGGAGCTTTCTTT,CSGSGQIPGGAFF,TRBJ1-1,TRBD1,TRBV29-1,NA
TGTGCCAGCAGTTTTTTAGAGGGGGCAGATACCTTC,CASSFLEGADTF,TRBJ1-2,TRBD1,TRBV28,NA
TGTGCCAGCAGCCGCCCGGGTAATACGCAGTATTTT,CASSRPGNTQYF,TRBJ2-3,NA,TRBV7-2,once
TGTGCCAGCAGCTCGGCCGGGACAGGATATATCTACGAGCAGTACTTC,CASSSAGTGYIYEQYF,TRBJ2-7,TRBD1,TRBV7-2,NA
TGTGCCAGCAGTGAAATCCAGGGAGGGGCTGAAGCTTTCTTT,CASSEIQGGAEAFF,TRBJ1-1,NA,TRBV6-1,NA
TGTGCCAGCAGTACGCAGGAGGGTCCAAATGAAAAACTGTTTTTT,CASSTQEGPNEKLFF,TRBJ1-4,NA,TRBV6-6,NA
TGTGCCAGCAGCGGTGGGGGGACAGGGGGTAATTCACCCCTCCACTTT,CASSGGGTGGNSPLHF,TRBJ1-6,TRBD1,TRBV7-2,NA
TGTGCCAGCAGCTTAAACATACCCGCGAACACCGGGGAGCTGTTTTTT,CASSLNIPANTGELFF,TRBJ2-2,NA,TRBV7-6,NA
TGTGCCAGCAACCACCTGAGGGACAGGTACACCGGGGAGCTGTTTTTT,CASNHLRDRYTGELFF,TRBJ2-2,TRBD1,TRBV28,NA
TGCAGCGTGGACAGGGTTAAGGATGAAAAACTGTTTTTT,CSVDRVKDEKLFF,TRBJ1-4,TRBD1,TRBV29-1,NA
TGTGCCAGCAGCAAATCAAGAAGGGGCAGCAATCAGCCCCAGCATTTT,CASSKSRRGSNQPQHF,TRBJ1-5,NA,TRBV21-1,NA
TGCGCCAGCAGCCCGCGCGGACTAGCAACGGGTGAGCAGTTCTTC,CASSPRGLATGEQFF,TRBJ2-1,TRBD2,TRBV4-3,NA
TGTGCCAGCAGCTTAGACAGGGCTGGAAACACCATATATTTT,CASSLDRAGNTIYF,TRBJ1-3,NA,TRBV7-9,NA
TGTGCCAGCAGTTACCCTGGCACAGATACGCAGTATTTT,CASSYPGTDTQYF,TRBJ2-3,NA,TRBV6-5,NA
TGTGCCAGCAGCTTCATCCAGCGGGAGCAGTTCTTC,CASSFIQREQFF,TRBJ2-1,NA,TRBV7-2,NA
TGTGCCAGCAGTCCCCGAGGGACAGTCAATGAGCAGTTCTTC,CASSPRGTVNEQFF,TRBJ2-1,TRBD1,TRBV6-5,NA
TGTGCCAGCAGTTCCCCCCTCCAGTCGGGGGGCTACGAGCAGTACTTC,CASSSPLQSGGYEQYF,TRBJ2-7,TRBD2,TRBV27,NA
TGTGCCAGCAGCGGACAGGAAGGGGGTGAGCAGTTCTTC,CASSGQEGGEQFF,TRBJ2-1,TRBD1,TRBV7-2,NA
TGTGCCAGCAGCGTACAGGGGGCGGACGAGCAGTACTTC,CASSVQGADEQYF,TRBJ2-7,TRBD1,TRBV7-2,NA
TGTGCCAGCAGCTTTACGAACACCGGGGAGCTGTTTTTT,CASSFTNTGELFF,TRBJ2-2,NA,TRBV11-2,NA
TGTGCCAGCAGCTTTAGCCAGAACACTGAAGCTTTCTTT,CASSFSQNTEAFF,TRBJ1-1,NA,TRBV7-9,NA
TGCGCCAGCAGCTCCGGGACAGGGTACTACGAGCAGTACTTC,CASSSGTGYYEQYF,TRBJ2-7,TRBD1,TRBV5-1,NA
TGTGCCTGGAGAAGTTCCGGGACAGGGGAAACTGAAGCTTTCTTT,CAWRSSGTGETEAFF,TRBJ1-1,TRBD1,TRBV30,NA
TGTGCCAGCAGCTTAGGGGAAGGGTATGGAAATCAGCCCCAGCATTTT,CASSLGEGYGNQPQHF,TRBJ1-5,NA,TRBV5-4,NA
TGTGCCAGCAGCTTGGCATTGTGGCTCTCGAACACTGAAGCTTTCTTT,CASSLALWLSNTEAFF,TRBJ1-1,NA,TRBV7-2,NA